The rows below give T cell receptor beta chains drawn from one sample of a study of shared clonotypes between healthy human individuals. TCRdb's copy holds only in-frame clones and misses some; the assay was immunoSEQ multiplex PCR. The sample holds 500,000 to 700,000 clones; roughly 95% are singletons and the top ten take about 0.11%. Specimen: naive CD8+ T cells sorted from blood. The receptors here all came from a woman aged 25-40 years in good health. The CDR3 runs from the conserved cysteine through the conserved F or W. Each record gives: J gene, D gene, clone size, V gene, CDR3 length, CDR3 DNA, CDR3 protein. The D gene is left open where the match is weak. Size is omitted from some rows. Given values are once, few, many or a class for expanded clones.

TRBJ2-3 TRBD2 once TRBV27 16 TGTGCCAGCAGTGGGGGACTAGCGGGAGACACAGATACGCAGTATTTT CASSGGLAGDTDTQYF
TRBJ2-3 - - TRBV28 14 TGTGCCAGCAGTCCAACAGGATTTGCAGATACGCAGTATTTT CASSPTGFADTQYF
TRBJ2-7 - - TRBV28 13 TGTGCCAGCAGCTGGGGCAGTACCTACGAGCAGTACTTC CASSWGSTYEQYF
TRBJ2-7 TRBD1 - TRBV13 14 TGTGCCAGCAGCTCGACGGAAGGGGGCGGCGAGCAGTACTTC CASSSTEGGGEQYF
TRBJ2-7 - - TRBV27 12 TGTGCCAGCAGTTTCAATTCCTACGAGCAGTACTTC CASSFNSYEQYF
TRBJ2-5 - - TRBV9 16 TGTGCCAGCAGCGTAATAGTCGGCGGAGACCAAGAGACCCAGTACTTC CASSVIVGGDQETQYF
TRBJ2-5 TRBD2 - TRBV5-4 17 TGTGCCAGCAGCCAAGAACGGGGACTAGCGGGTGAAGAGACCCAGTACTTC CASSQERGLAGEETQYF
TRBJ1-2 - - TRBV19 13 TGTGCCAGTAGTATCGGCAGGAACTATGGCTACACCTTC CASSIGRNYGYTF
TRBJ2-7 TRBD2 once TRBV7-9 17 TGTGCCAGCAGCTTCAGGACTAGCGGGGTTTACTCCTACGAGCAGTACTTC CASSFRTSGVYSYEQYF
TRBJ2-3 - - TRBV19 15 TGTGCCAGTAGTATCAAAGGGGATCTCGCAGATACGCAGTATTTT CASSIKGDLADTQYF
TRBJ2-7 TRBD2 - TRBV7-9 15 TGTGCCAGCAGCTCTGCCGGGACTAGCTCCTACGAGCAGTACTTC CASSSAGTSSYEQYF
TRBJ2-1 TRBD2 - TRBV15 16 TGTGCCACCAGCAGAGAGGCGGGAGTGGGAGACAATGAGCAGTTCTTC CATSREAGVGDNEQFF
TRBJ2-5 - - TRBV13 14 TGTGCCAGCAGCTTTCGCGCGGTACAAGAGACCCAGTACTTC CASSFRAVQETQYF
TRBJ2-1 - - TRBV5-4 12 TGTGCCGCAAACTCACCCGGGGATGAGCAGTTCTTC CAANSPGDEQFF
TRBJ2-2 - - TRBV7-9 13 TGTGCCAGCGGACAGACGAACACCGGGGAGCTGTTTTTT CASGQTNTGELFF
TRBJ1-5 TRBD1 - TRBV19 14 TGTGCCAGTATGGTCAGGGGGCTCCGACAGCCCCAGCATTTT CASMVRGLRQPQHF
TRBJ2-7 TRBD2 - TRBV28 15 TGTGCCAGCAGTTTTCGGTTAGCGGGAGATAGCGAGCAGTACTTC CASSFRLAGDSEQYF
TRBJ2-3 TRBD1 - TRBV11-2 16 TGTGCCAGCAGCACCGTACAGGGGACCTCTTCAGATACGCAGTATTTT CASSTVQGTSSDTQYF
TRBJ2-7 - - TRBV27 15 TGTGCCAGCAGTCCCGTCACGCAGGGATACTACGAGCAGTACTTC CASSPVTQGYYEQYF
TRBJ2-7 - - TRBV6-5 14 TGTGCCAGCAGGCTCATGGGCAGCTCCTACGAGCAGTACTTC CASRLMGSSYEQYF
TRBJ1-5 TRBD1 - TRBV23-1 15 TGCGCCAGCAGTCAAACTGGACAGGGCAATCAGCCCCAGCATTTT CASSQTGQGNQPQHF
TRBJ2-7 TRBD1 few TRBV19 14 TGTGCCAGTAGTATAGGGACAGGGACCTACGAGCAGTACTTC CASSIGTGTYEQYF
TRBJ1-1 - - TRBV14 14 TGTGCCAGCTCCCGCGGGGGGGGCCCCACTGAAGCTTTCTTT CASSRGGGPTEAFF
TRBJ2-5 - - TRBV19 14 TGTGCCAGTAGTATCGCCAGCTCCCAAGAGACCCAGTACTTC CASSIASSQETQYF